The 12 T cell receptor beta chains in this list originate from one sample, sequenced in a study of blood T cells in healthy people across ages. The use of a sample-barcoded 5' primer and a J-beta primer mix characterized a second PCR of 7 to 11 cycles. A single record per CDR3 protein comes from TCRdb applying MiXCR to the 5' RACE reads. The sample contains about 720,000 distinct CDR3 sequences, approximately 22% of which appear only once. Sequencing was done on a sample of blood. The receptor set was obtained from a man aged 65 to 79 in good health.

This chain joins TRBV12-3 or TRBV12-4 and TRBJ2-7, with 13 bases aligning to TRBD2. The ends lost 7 bases at V and 7 bases at J; junction bases unmatched: 7. This CDR3 has 14 amino acids. The CDR3: CASTRGLAGDEQYF. The DNA for the CDR3 is TGTGCCAGCACCAGAGGACTAGCGGGAGATGAGCAGTACTTC.

This chain joins TRBV9 and TRBJ2-5; 7 bases are a match to TRBD1. V dropped 3 bases and J dropped 5; count of bases not matched to a gene: 22. CDR1 and CDR2 (germline): SGDLS, YYNGEE. The CDR3 contains 19 residues. As DNA, the CDR3 is TGTGCCAGCAGCGCTCTTCGGGGACAGTGTAATATGAGTTCGGAGACCCAGTACTTC. This sequence encodes CASSALRGQCNMSSETQYF.

This rearrangement joins TRBV14 to TRBJ2-3; D not resolved. Trimming stripped 0 bases from V and 6 bases from J, with 13 bases between. CDR1 SGHDN and CDR2 FVKESK come from the germline V gene. The CDR3 is 15 amino acids. Written as DNA, the CDR3 is TGTGCCAGCAGCCAAGATTGGCGGTCCCCGGATACGCAGTATTTT. Amino acids: CASSQDWRSPDTQYF. Variable domain in full (rest from reference TRBV14 and TRBJ2-3): EAGVTQFPSHSVIEKGQTVTLRCDPISGHDNLYWYRRVMGKEIKFLLHFVKESKQDESGMPNNRFLAERTGGTYSTLKVQPAELEDSGVYFCASSQDWRSPDTQYFGPGTRLTVL.

The chain links TRBV12-3 or TRBV12-4 to TRBJ2-5; weak D call: TRBD2 (6 bases). The end of the DNA fits TRBJ2-1 better, so the J call may be wrong. The CDR3 runs to 14 residues. For the CDR3, the DNA is TGTGCCAGCAGCCCTCAACTAGCTTCCAATGAGCAGTTCTTC. Residues: CASSPQLASNEQFF.

This clonotype was observed a few times. The chain couples TRBV20-1 to TRBJ2-3; 15 bases align to TRBD2. V lost 5 bases, J lost 4 bases, and 10 bases stayed unmatched. CDR1 and CDR2 (germline): DFQATT, SNEGSKA (reference sequence). The CDR3 has 17 residues. This CDR3 is CSAQKIRTSGGADTQYF. CDR3 sequence (DNA): TGCAGTGCTCAAAAGATCAGGACTAGCGGGGGGGCAGATACGCAGTATTTT.

This clonotype was observed a handful of times. V and J are TRBV7-2 and TRBJ2-4; 11 nucleotides line up with TRBD1. CDR3 size: 15 residues. J gave up 8 bases and V 3 bases, and 6 bases lay outside the gene matches. The germline CDR1 and CDR2 sequences are SGHTA and FQGNSA. CDR3 protein: CASSFGQGAGDIQYF. The CDR3 DNA sequence: TGTGCCAGCAGCTTCGGACAGGGGGCTGGAGACATTCAGTACTTC. Supplemented by reference TRBV7-2 and TRBJ2-4, the full variable domain reads GAGVSQSPSNKVTEKGKDVELRCDPISGHTALYWYRQSLGQGLEFLIYFQGNSAPDKSGLPSDRFSAERTGGSVSTLTIQRTQQEDSAVYLCASSFGQGAGDIQYFGAGTRLSVL.

This clonotype was observed a few times. The CDR3 does not end in the conserved phenylalanine or tryptophan, so this is likely a read error. The V and J genes are TRBV13 and TRBJ1-1; a possible D gene is TRBD1 (5 bases). The CDR3 is 15 amino acids. The V end lost 5 bases, the J end lost 4 bases, and 17 bases lay between the germline ends. Germline V CDR1 and CDR2: PRHDT, FYEKMQ (reference sequence). The CDR3 DNA reads TGTGCCAGCAGCCCACAACAAGGGACGAGCACTGAAGCTTTCTCT. Translation gives CASSPQQGTSTEAFS.

This clonotype was detected a few times. The V and J genes are TRBV12-3 or TRBV12-4 and TRBJ2-1; 15 bases fit TRBD2. The J call may be incorrect, as the DNA end agrees better with TRBJ2-5. The CDR3 runs to 16 residues. CDR3 DNA: TGTGCCAGCAGCCACGGACTAGCGGGGGGGCAAGAGACCCAGTACTTC. It translates to CASSHGLAGGQETQYF.

The chain employs TRBV9 and TRBJ1-1; D possibly corresponds to TRBD1 (6 bases). Germline CDR1 reads SGDLS; CDR2 reads YYNGEE. The length of the CDR3 is 15 residues. Trimming cost V 1 base and J 6 bases, with 16 bases left between them. The CDR3 loop reads CASSVLPGGGAEAFF. The CDR3 DNA reads TGTGCCAGCAGCGTATTGCCCGGGGGGGGCGCTGAAGCTTTCTTT.

The chain uses TRBV4-1 and TRBJ1-1; D is uncertain. Trimming left V 0 bases short and J 1 base short, with 9 bases between. Per the germline V gene, CDR1 is MGHRA and CDR2 is YSYEKL. The CDR3 sequence is 15 residues long. CDR3 in DNA: TGCGCCAGCAGCCAAGAGCCACAGTCGAACACTGAAGCTTTCTTT. It yields the protein CASSQEPQSNTEAFF.

This clonotype was observed a handful of times. The chain joins TRBV24-1 to TRBJ2-3, with no clear D. Germline CDR1 and CDR2: KGHDR and SFDVKD. The CDR3 consists of 15 residues. V lost 4 bases and J lost 0, with 10 bases in between. As DNA, the CDR3 is TGTGCCACCAGTGACCGACCGGCTAGCACAGATACGCAGTATTTT. This encodes CATSDRPASTDTQYF.

The rearrangement links TRBV28 to TRBJ1-5; TRBD1 might be the D (6 bases). Germline V gives CDR1 MDHEN, CDR2 SYDVKM. The CDR3 contains 15 residues. V lost 8 bases and J lost 4, with 18 bases in between. The CDR3 DNA reads as TGTGCCAGCCGTCGGGGGGCGCTAGGAAATCAGCCCCAGCATTTT. This encodes CASRRGALGNQPQHF.